Listed below are T cell receptor beta chains from one sample, sequenced in a study of cytomegalovirus exposure and HLA in healthy donors. Assay: immunoSEQ multiplex PCR; the TCRdb copy retains only in-frame clones and omits some. The sample has under 90,000 clones; approximately 80% are singletons. Sequenced sample: PBMCs. The receptors were sampled from a man in his forties or fifties in good health and CMV-seronegative. The CDR3 runs from the conserved cysteine through the conserved F or W. A D gene is named only where the DNA matches it firmly. Some rows have no size entry. The others give once, few or many, or a class for an expanded clone.

d_call: .; v_call: TRBV10-1; clone_size: .; j_call: TRBJ1-3; cdr3_aa: CASSENSGSGNTIYF; cdr3_nt: TGCGCCAGCAGTGAGAATTCCGGCTCTGGAAACACCATATATTTT
d_call: TRBD1; v_call: TRBV6-5; clone_size: .; j_call: TRBJ1-5; cdr3_aa: CASSSGGAGNQPQHF; cdr3_nt: TGTGCCAGCAGTTCAGGGGGCGCGGGCAATCAGCCCCAGCATTTT
d_call: .; v_call: TRBV7-9; clone_size: .; j_call: TRBJ1-1; cdr3_aa: CASIWGDTEAFF; cdr3_nt: TGTGCCAGCATCTGGGGGGACACTGAAGCTTTCTTT
d_call: TRBD1; v_call: TRBV5-5; clone_size: .; j_call: TRBJ1-2; cdr3_aa: CASSADRSGGYTF; cdr3_nt: TGTGCCAGCAGCGCGGACAGGTCGGGTGGCTACACCTTC
d_call: .; v_call: TRBV4-1; clone_size: few; j_call: TRBJ1-6; cdr3_aa: CASSQVLVRIYNSPLHF; cdr3_nt: TGCGCCAGCAGCCAAGTCCTTGTCAGGATCTATAATTCACCCCTCCACTTT
d_call: TRBD1; v_call: TRBV7-2; clone_size: .; j_call: TRBJ1-1; cdr3_aa: CASSIPGQGTEAFF; cdr3_nt: TGTGCCAGCAGCATCCCCGGACAGGGTACTGAAGCTTTCTTT
d_call: .; v_call: TRBV30; clone_size: .; j_call: TRBJ2-5; cdr3_aa: CAWSASRSQYF; cdr3_nt: TGTGCCTGGAGCGCGTCCCGTAGCCAGTACTTC
d_call: .; v_call: TRBV4-2; clone_size: .; j_call: TRBJ2-3; cdr3_aa: CASSQGSRGTDTQYF; cdr3_nt: TGTGCCAGCAGCCAAGGTAGCAGAGGCACAGATACGCAGTATTTT
d_call: TRBD1; v_call: TRBV7-2; clone_size: .; j_call: TRBJ2-3; cdr3_aa: CASSSAGQVLTDTQYF; cdr3_nt: TGTGCCAGCAGCTCGGCGGGACAGGTACTCACAGATACGCAGTATTTT
d_call: .; v_call: TRBV14; clone_size: .; j_call: TRBJ1-5; cdr3_aa: CASSQETGQINQPQHF; cdr3_nt: TGTGCCAGCAGCCAAGAAACAGGACAAATCAATCAGCCCCAGCATTTT
d_call: TRBD1; v_call: TRBV19; clone_size: few; j_call: TRBJ1-5; cdr3_aa: CASSIDRAQPQHF; cdr3_nt: TGTGCCAGTAGTATTGACAGGGCCCAGCCCCAGCATTTT
d_call: .; v_call: TRBV28; clone_size: .; j_call: TRBJ1-4; cdr3_aa: CASTNLGNNEKLFF; cdr3_nt: TGTGCCAGCACTAATCTCGGGAATAATGAAAAACTGTTTTTT
d_call: .; v_call: TRBV7-7; clone_size: .; j_call: TRBJ2-2; cdr3_aa: CASSALSRMNTGELFF; cdr3_nt: TGTGCTAGCAGCGCTCTGTCTAGAATGAACACCGGGGAGCTGTTTTTT
d_call: .; v_call: TRBV4-1; clone_size: .; j_call: TRBJ1-2; cdr3_aa: CASSQDRYLNYGYTF; cdr3_nt: TGCGCCAGCAGCCAAGACAGGTACCTGAACTATGGCTACACCTTC
d_call: .; v_call: TRBV6-5; clone_size: .; j_call: TRBJ2-5; cdr3_aa: CASSYSPRETQYF; cdr3_nt: TGTGCCAGCAGTTACTCGCCCAGAGAGACCCAGTACTTC
d_call: .; v_call: TRBV12-5; clone_size: .; j_call: TRBJ1-2; cdr3_aa: CASGLDLKSYGYTF; cdr3_nt: TGTGCTAGTGGTTTGGACCTGAAGAGCTATGGCTACACCTTC
d_call: TRBD1; v_call: TRBV5-1; clone_size: .; j_call: TRBJ1-2; cdr3_aa: CASSLVGQGAGGYTF; cdr3_nt: TGCGCCAGCAGCTTGGTAGGACAGGGGGCGGGTGGCTACACCTTC
d_call: TRBD1; v_call: TRBV28; clone_size: few; j_call: TRBJ1-4; cdr3_aa: CASSDGQGNEKLFF; cdr3_nt: TGTGCCAGCAGTGACGGACAGGGAAATGAAAAACTGTTTTTT
d_call: TRBD1; v_call: TRBV19; clone_size: once; j_call: TRBJ2-6; cdr3_aa: CASSIGTGETNVLTF; cdr3_nt: TGTGCCAGTAGTATAGGGACAGGGGAAACCAACGTCCTGACTTTC
d_call: .; v_call: TRBV7-3; clone_size: .; j_call: TRBJ2-3; cdr3_aa: CASSSGIDTQYF; cdr3_nt: TGTGCCAGCAGCTCAGGGATAGATACGCAGTATTTT
d_call: TRBD1; v_call: TRBV11-2; clone_size: few; j_call: TRBJ1-1; cdr3_aa: CASSLTGRTEAFF; cdr3_nt: TGTGCCAGCAGCTTGACAGGGAGGACTGAAGCTTTCTTT
d_call: TRBD2; v_call: TRBV15; clone_size: .; j_call: TRBJ2-3; cdr3_aa: CAQRWGGISTDTQYF; cdr3_nt: TGTGCCCAACGGTGGGGGGGTATCAGCACAGATACGCAGTATTTT
d_call: .; v_call: TRBV11-2; clone_size: few; j_call: TRBJ1-2; cdr3_aa: CASSTNRDRGYPF; cdr3_nt: TGTGCCAGCAGCACAAACAGGGATAGGGGCTACCCCTTC
d_call: TRBD1; v_call: TRBV5-4; clone_size: .; j_call: TRBJ2-7; cdr3_aa: CASSSGTGPHEQYF; cdr3_nt: TGTGCCAGCAGTTCCGGGACAGGGCCCCACGAGCAGTACTTC
d_call: .; v_call: TRBV11-2; clone_size: few; j_call: TRBJ1-5; cdr3_aa: CASSLDRGGNQPQHF; cdr3_nt: TGTGCCAGCAGCTTAGATCGGGGGGGCAATCAGCCCCAGCATTTT
d_call: TRBD2; v_call: TRBV7-2; clone_size: .; j_call: TRBJ2-3; cdr3_aa: CASSFGLAGSTDTQYF; cdr3_nt: TGTGCCAGCAGCTTCGGACTAGCGGGGAGCACAGATACGCAGTATTTT
d_call: TRBD1; v_call: TRBV5-1; clone_size: few; j_call: TRBJ2-3; cdr3_aa: CASSQQGAGDTQYF; cdr3_nt: TGCGCCAGCAGCCAACAGGGGGCAGGAGATACGCAGTATTTT
d_call: .; v_call: TRBV5-1; clone_size: .; j_call: TRBJ2-5; cdr3_aa: CASSLVAGTETQYF; cdr3_nt: TGCGCCAGCAGCTTGGTGGCGGGGACGGAGACCCAGTACTTC
d_call: .; v_call: TRBV18; clone_size: .; j_call: TRBJ1-6; cdr3_aa: CASSPGWQGRTPLHF; cdr3_nt: TGTGCCAGCTCACCAGGCTGGCAGGGGCGAACACCCCTCCACTTT
d_call: TRBD1; v_call: TRBV10-3; clone_size: few; j_call: TRBJ2-7; cdr3_aa: CAISDRDRGSYEQYF; cdr3_nt: TGTGCCATCAGTGACCGGGACAGGGGGTCCTACGAGCAGTACTTC
d_call: TRBD1; v_call: TRBV5-1; clone_size: .; j_call: TRBJ1-1; cdr3_aa: CASSLGGADTEAFF; cdr3_nt: TGCGCCAGCAGCTTAGGGGGCGCGGACACTGAAGCTTTCTTT